This T cell receptor beta chain derives from a study of spatial heterogeneity in lung cancer. Overall study: Alpha-chain sequences were consistently detected less often than beta-chain sequences. Each unique TCR and UMI combination was seen more than ten times on average in raw reads.

Time point defined: sample taken at primary tumor resection. Sequencing covered unsorted whole RNA taken from tumor, nontumor lung or frozen PBMC. A total of about 73 untreated early-stage non-small cell lung cancer patients served as donors. In its sample, this clonotype ranks as medium-sized. TCR cDNA molecules each carried a unique molecular identifier. TCRdb ran MiXCR on the 5' RACE reads and lists one entry per CDR3 protein. The sample includes thousands of distinct CDR3 sequences, around 18% seen only once; the top ten take 20%. The germline V gene has CDR1 DFQATT and CDR2 SNEGSKA (reference sequence). The CDR3 covers 14 residues. V was cut by 5 bases and J by 6 bases, with 19 bases left in between.

The chain links TRBV20-1 to TRBJ1-1, with D unclear. The receptor was isolated from a male donor with early-stage non-small cell lung cancer. The source material was normal lung tissue next to the tumor, sampled at surgery. CDR3 sequence reads: CSAGGEEGRAEAFF. CDR3 in DNA: TGCAGTGCTGGCGGCGAGGAGGGAAGGGCTGAAGCTTTCTTT.